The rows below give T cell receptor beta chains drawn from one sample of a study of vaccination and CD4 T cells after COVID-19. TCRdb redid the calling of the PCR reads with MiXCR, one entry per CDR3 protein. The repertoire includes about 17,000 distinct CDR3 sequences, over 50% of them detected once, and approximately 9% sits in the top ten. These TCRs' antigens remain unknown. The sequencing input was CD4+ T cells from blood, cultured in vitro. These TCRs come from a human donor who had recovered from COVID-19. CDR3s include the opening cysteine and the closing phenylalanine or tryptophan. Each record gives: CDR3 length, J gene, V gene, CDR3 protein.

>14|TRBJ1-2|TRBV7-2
CASSLEAVNYGYTF
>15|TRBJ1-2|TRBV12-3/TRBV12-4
CASSPPGSAAYGYTF
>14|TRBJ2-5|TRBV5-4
CASSLGHGRETQYF
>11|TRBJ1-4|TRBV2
CASNLEGKLFF
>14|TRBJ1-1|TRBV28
CASSLWTPNTEAFF
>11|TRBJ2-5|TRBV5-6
CASSSVGTQYF
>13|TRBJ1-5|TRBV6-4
CASSREGDQPQHF
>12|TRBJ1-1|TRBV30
CAWIYPGPRAFF
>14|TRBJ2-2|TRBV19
CASSPLGQPWGLFF
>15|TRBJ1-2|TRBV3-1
CASSQVDRPPYGYTF
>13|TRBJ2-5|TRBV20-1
CSAKTGFGETQYF
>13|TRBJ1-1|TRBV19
CASSVGQVAEAFF
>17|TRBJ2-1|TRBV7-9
CASSLVAGGLMVNEQFF
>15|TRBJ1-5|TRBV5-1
CASSDGQGMGQPQHF
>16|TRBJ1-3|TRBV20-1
CSARSHFGGSGNTIYF
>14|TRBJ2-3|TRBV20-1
CSARRPSGADTQYF
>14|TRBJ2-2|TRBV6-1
CASSIVQNTGELFF
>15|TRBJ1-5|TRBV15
CATSRDRVRNQPQHF
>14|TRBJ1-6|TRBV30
CAWSVVQGDSPLHF
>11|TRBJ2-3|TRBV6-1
CASGSLDTQYF
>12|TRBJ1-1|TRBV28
CASIEENTEAFF
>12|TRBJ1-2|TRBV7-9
CASSFDRYGYTF
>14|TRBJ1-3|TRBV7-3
CASSRGGEGNTIYF
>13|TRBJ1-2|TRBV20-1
CSASEAVNYGYTF
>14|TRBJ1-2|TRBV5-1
CASSPTDGNYGYTF
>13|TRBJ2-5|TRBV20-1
CSARVGGMETQYF
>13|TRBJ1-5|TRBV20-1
CSVRGDSNQPQHF
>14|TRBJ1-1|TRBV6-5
CASSYDRDSTEAFF
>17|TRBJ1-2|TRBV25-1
CASSDPSRTGLNYGYTF
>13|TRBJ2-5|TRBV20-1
CSADRGGGETQYF
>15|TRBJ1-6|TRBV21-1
CASSNGGTENSPLHF
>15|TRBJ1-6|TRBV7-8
CASSLQGDQVSPLHF
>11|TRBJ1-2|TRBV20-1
CSAWDRYGYTF
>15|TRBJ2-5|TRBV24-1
CATSEGGQGGQTQYF
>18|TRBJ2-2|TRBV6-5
CASSLSSGGAGDTGELFF
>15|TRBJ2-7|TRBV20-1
CSANQGTFPRDEQYF
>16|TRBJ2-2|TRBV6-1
CASTGLAGRGTGELFF
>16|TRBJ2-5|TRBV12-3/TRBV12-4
CASSSYSGTGEQTQYF
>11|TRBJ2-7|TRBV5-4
CASSSAYEQYF
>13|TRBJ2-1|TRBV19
CASSMDRENEQFF
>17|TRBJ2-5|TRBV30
CAWSVRGYGGGQETQYF
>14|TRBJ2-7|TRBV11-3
CASSFGIGPYEQYF
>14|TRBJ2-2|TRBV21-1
CASRQAGGQGELFF
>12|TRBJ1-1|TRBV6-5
CASSYYNTEAFF
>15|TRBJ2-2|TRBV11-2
CASSSFSSGNGELFF
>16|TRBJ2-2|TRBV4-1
CASSALGGANTGELFF
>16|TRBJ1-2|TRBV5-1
CASSPDPPSSYYGYTF
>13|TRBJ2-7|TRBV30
CAWSKDSSYEQYF
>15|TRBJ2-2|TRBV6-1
CASSPDRGGTGELFF
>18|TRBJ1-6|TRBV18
CASSPPTEFGDYNSPLHF